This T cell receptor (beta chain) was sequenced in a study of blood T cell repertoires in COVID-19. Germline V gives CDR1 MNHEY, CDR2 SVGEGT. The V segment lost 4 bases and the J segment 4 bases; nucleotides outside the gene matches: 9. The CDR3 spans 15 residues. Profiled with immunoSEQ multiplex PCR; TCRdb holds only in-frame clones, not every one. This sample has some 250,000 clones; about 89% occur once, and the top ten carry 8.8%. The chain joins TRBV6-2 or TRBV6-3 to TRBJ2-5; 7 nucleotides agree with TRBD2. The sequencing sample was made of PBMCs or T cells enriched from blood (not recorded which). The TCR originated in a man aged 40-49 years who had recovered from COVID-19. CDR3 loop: CASSSGGTGPETQYF. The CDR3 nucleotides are TGTGCCAGCAGTTCCGGGGGGACCGGGCCAGAGACCCAGTACTTC.